These 21 T cell receptor beta chains were all obtained from the same sample, sequenced in a study of T cell changes during pregnancy in multiple sclerosis. TCRdb keeps only in-frame clones here, not all; method: immunoSEQ multiplex PCR. The sample contains some 40,000 clones, about 92% of which appear only once. The sequences come from CD8+ T cells from peripheral blood mononuclear cells, collected in the third trimester of pregnancy. These receptor sequences come from a female donor with multiple sclerosis, enrolled in a pregnancy study.

As to this clone: Its ends do not fully match the called genes, so a read error is possible. The CDR3 sequence is CAGSPGTGYGYTF. DNA of the CDR3: TGTGCCGGCAGTCCCGGGACAGGCTATGGCTACACCTTC. V is TRBV27 and J is TRBJ1-2; TRBD1 matches at 8 bases. The CDR3 totals 13 residues. Per the germline V gene, CDR1 is MNHEY and CDR2 is SMNVEV (reference sequence).

The chain combines TRBV5-1 with TRBJ2-1; D is unresolved. This CDR3 region has 12 residues. CDR1 SGHRS and CDR2 YFSETQ come from the germline V gene. The ends were cut back, 2 bases at V and 3 bases at J, with 3 bases in the middle. For the CDR3, the DNA is TGCGCCAGCAGCTTTAACTACAATGAGCAGTTCTTC. Its protein is CASSFNYNEQFF.

This chain uses TRBV7-8 with TRBJ2-3, with a weak D call TRBD2 (6 bases). Deletions cut 5 bases from V and 1 base from J, with 13 bases between. The CDR3 contains 15 residues. In germline, CDR1 is SGHVS, CDR2 FQNEAQ. In nucleotides, the CDR3 is TGTGCCAGCAGCCGCACCGAGCGGGGCACAGATACGCAGTATTTT. It codes for CASSRTERGTDTQYF.

V gene TRBV19 combines with J gene TRBJ2-1; TRBD2 matches 10 bases. From germline, CDR1 is LNHDA and CDR2 SQIVND (reference sequence). CDR3 length: 17 residues. Losses at the gene ends were 4 bases for V and 8 bases for J; bases not matched to a gene: 14. In DNA form, the CDR3 reads TGTGCCAGTAGTAGACCGCGAGCGGGGGGGCCTGGCTATGAGCAGTTCTTC. Amino acids: CASSRPRAGGPGYEQFF.

This chain joins TRBV5-4 and TRBJ1-1, with TRBD1 matching 10 bases. The CDR3 is 15 residues long. Per germline, CDR1 SGHNT and CDR2 YYREEE (reference sequence). Trimming at V came to 1 base and at J to 10 bases, leaving 10 bases not matched to a gene. This chain's CDR3 is CASSLRGQGSKGAFF. In DNA form, the CDR3 reads TGTGCCAGCAGCTTGAGGGGACAGGGGTCCAAGGGAGCTTTCTTT.

A few counts support this clone. Germline and junction disagree at one end, which may indicate a read error. This chain joins TRBV7-7 and TRBJ2-7; TRBD2 agrees at 14 bases. This CDR3 is built from 16 residues. Germline CDR1 and CDR2: SSHAT and FNYEAQ (reference sequence). CDR3 region: CASSPRLAGGQNEQYF. The CDR3, as DNA: TGTGCTAGCAGCCCCCGACTAGCGGGGGGGCAGAACGAGCAGTACTTC. The entire variable domain, with the rest obtained from reference TRBV7-7 and TRBJ2-7, is as follows: GAGVSQSPRYKVTKRGQDVTLRCDPISSHATLYWYQQALGQGPEFLTYFNYEAQPDKSGLPSDRFSAERPEGSISTLTIQRTEQRDSAMYRCASSPRLAGGQNEQYFGPGTRLTVT.

V and J are TRBV7-9 and TRBJ2-5; TRBD2 matches at 8 bases. The germline V gene has CDR1 SEHNR and CDR2 FQNEAQ (reference sequence). Trimming cost V 5 bases and J 3 bases; bases outside gene matches: 11. The CDR3 sequence is 16 residues long. Here the CDR3 DNA reads TGTGCCAGCAGCACCCCGGAGCGGGGGCCGGAAGAGACCCAGTACTTC. Translated, it gives CASSTPERGPEETQYF.

The gene calls are TRBV7-9 and TRBJ2-5; 7 nucleotides line up with TRBD1. Germline CDR1 and CDR2: SEHNR and FQNEAQ (reference sequence). The CDR3 has 13 amino acids. Trimming removed 6 bases from V and 6 bases from J; junction bases left unmatched: 7. CDR3: CASRSDREQTQYF. The CDR3 DNA is TGTGCCAGCAGGTCCGACAGGGAGCAGACCCAGTACTTC.

This chain uses TRBV29-1 with TRBJ1-1, with D unclear. The CDR3 contains 12 residues. The germline gives CDR1 SQVTM, CDR2 ANQGSEA. Trimming left V 3 bases short and J 5 bases short, with 10 bases between. The CDR3 region is CSVDVTRTEAFF. CDR3 nucleotides: TGCAGCGTTGATGTCACGCGGACTGAAGCTTTCTTT.

This clone is deemed medium-sized. J is TRBJ2-7 and V is TRBV13; maybe TRBD1 (5 bases). CDR3 length: 16 residues. Trimming cost V 5 bases and J 2 bases, with 19 bases left between them. The germline gives CDR1 PRHDT, CDR2 FYEKMQ (reference sequence). The CDR3 region is CASSPSRTHWTYEQYF. In DNA, the CDR3 is TGTGCCAGCAGCCCATCTAGGACACACTGGACCTACGAGCAGTACTTC.

This clone was seen only once. The chain links TRBV7-8 to TRBJ2-3; TRBD2 agrees at 15 bases. The ends lost 6 bases at V and 6 bases at J; junction bases unmatched: 7. The CDR3 covers 16 residues. Germline loops: CDR1 SGHVS, CDR2 FQNEAQ. CDR3 in amino acids: CASRPGLAGGLDTQYF. CDR3 bases: TGTGCCAGCAGGCCTGGACTAGCGGGGGGGCTTGATACGCAGTATTTT.

The chain links TRBV27 to TRBJ2-2; unclear D gene. The CDR3 covers 12 residues. From germline, CDR1 is MNHEY and CDR2 SMNVEV (reference sequence). Trimming took 3 bases from V and 8 from J, leaving 7 bases between them. This chain's CDR3 is CASSFQAGELFF. CDR3 DNA sequence: TGTGCCAGCAGTTTCCAGGCGGGGGAGCTGTTTTTT.

The V call is TRBV19, the J call TRBJ2-5, with 8 bases fitting TRBD2. V gave up 6 bases and J gave up 5 bases; unmatched junction bases: 8. In germline, CDR1 is LNHDA, CDR2 SQIVND (reference sequence). The CDR3 extends over 14 amino acids. CDR3 nucleotides: TGTGCCAGTAGAAAAACGGGACTAGTGGAGACCCAGTACTTC. Protein product: CASRKTGLVETQYF.

This clone was seen just once. This sequence joins TRBV4-1 and TRBJ1-2; D is unresolved. Per germline, CDR1 MGHRA and CDR2 YSYEKL. V was shortened by 1 base and J by 3 bases, with 15 bases between the two germline ends. The CDR3 length is 16 residues. The chain's CDR3 is CASSQGPHGIDYGYTF. CDR3 bases: TGCGCCAGCAGCCAAGGACCTCACGGGATTGACTATGGCTACACCTTC.

J is TRBJ2-1 and V is TRBV7-8; TRBD2 matches 8 bases. After removal of 4 bases from V and 7 bases from J, the junction contained 6 bases not matched to a gene. This CDR3 is built from 14 residues. Per germline, CDR1 SGHVS and CDR2 FQNEAQ. The CDR3 is CASSSRGGWNEQFF. The CDR3 coding sequence is TGTGCCAGCAGCTCCCGGGGGGGTTGGAATGAGCAGTTCTTC.

CDR3 nucleotides: TGTGCCAGCAGCCCCCTCGGGAGTAGCAATCAGCCCCAGCATTTT. Its protein is CASSPLGSSNQPQHF. The chain is built from TRBV6-1 and TRBJ1-5; unclear D gene. Germline-derived CDR1 and CDR2 are MNHNS and SASEGT. The CDR3 extends over 15 amino acids. Trimming stripped 6 bases from V and 0 bases from J, with 12 bases between.

The CDR3 here is CASSPQGNTEAFF. In nucleotides, the CDR3 is TGTGCCAGCAGTCCCCAGGGGAACACTGAAGCTTTCTTT. V and J are TRBV5-4 and TRBJ1-1; a possible D gene is TRBD1 (5 bases). The germline V gene has CDR1 SGHNT and CDR2 YYREEE (reference sequence). CDR3 length: 13 amino acids. The V and J ends lost 5 bases and 1 base respectively, with 9 bases between them.

The CDR3 DNA is TGCGCCAGCAGCTCCACAATGAACACTGAAGCTTTCTTT. Translation gives CASSSTMNTEAFF. V usage is TRBV5-1 and J usage is TRBJ1-1; the D is unclear. The germline V gene encodes CDR1 SGHRS and CDR2 YFSETQ. This CDR3 spans 13 amino acids. Between the trimmed V and J ends, which lost 3 bases and 0 bases, there was a span of 6 bases.

The chain has TRBV5-6 and TRBJ2-3, with D tentatively TRBD2 (5 bases). V shed 2 bases and J shed 3 bases, with 7 bases lying between them. The CDR3 sequence is 13 residues long. Germline V lookup: CDR1 SGHDT, CDR2 YYEEEE. The CDR3 here is CASSFGETDTQYF. The CDR3 nucleotides read TGTGCCAGCAGCTTCGGGGAGACAGATACGCAGTATTTT.

The chain combines TRBV18 with TRBJ1-1, with D unclear. The V gene's germline CDR1 is KGHSH and CDR2 LQKENI. V lost 2 bases, J lost 2 bases, and 6 bases lay in between. This CDR3 comprises 13 residues. CDR3 sequence: CASSPVLNTEAFF. The CDR3 coding sequence is TGTGCCAGCTCACCAGTCCTTAACACTGAAGCTTTCTTT.

The genes are TRBV6-5 and TRBJ1-2; D may be TRBD1 (5 bases). Trimming pared 7 bases from V and 2 bases from J, leaving 8 bases between. This CDR3 is built from 12 residues. The germline V gene encodes CDR1 MNHEY and CDR2 SVGAGI. The CDR3 nucleotides read TGTGCCAGCACTCCAGGGAACTATGGCTACACCTTC. This translates into CASTPGNYGYTF.